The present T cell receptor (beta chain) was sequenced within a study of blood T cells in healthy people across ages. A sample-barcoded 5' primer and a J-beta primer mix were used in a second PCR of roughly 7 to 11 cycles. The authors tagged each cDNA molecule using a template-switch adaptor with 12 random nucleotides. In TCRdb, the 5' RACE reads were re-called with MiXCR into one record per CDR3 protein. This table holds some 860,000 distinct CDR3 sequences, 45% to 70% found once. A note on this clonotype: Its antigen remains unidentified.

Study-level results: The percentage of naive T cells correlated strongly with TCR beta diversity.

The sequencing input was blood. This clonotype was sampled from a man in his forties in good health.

CDR3 nucleotides: TGTGCCAGCAGTTTATGGAGGGGGACTAGCGGGGGGGCGAGCAATGAGCAGTACTTC. Amino acids: CASSLWRGTSGGASNEQYF. This rearrangement joins TRBV28 to TRBJ2-5; 16 bases are shared with TRBD2. Germline V gene sequence: CDR1 MDHEN, CDR2 SYDVKM. Unmatched junction bases numbered 15, after V lost 0 bases and J lost 11 bases. The CDR3 runs to 19 residues.